A single T cell receptor (beta chain) is shown here with its context. This sample stems from a study of identical twins. J lost 2 bases, V lost 2 bases, and 1 base had no gene match. The CDR3 runs 14 residues. CDR1 and CDR2 (germline): SGHRS, YFSETQ. TCRdb re-analysed the 5' RACE reads in MiXCR, keeping a single row per CDR3 protein. This sample has about 210,000 distinct CDR3 sequences; less than 9.5% occur once, and the top ten carry 5% to 6.5%. The source is a woman under 30 in good health. The sequenced sample consisted of memory (CD45RO+) T cells sorted from blood. V gene TRBV5-1 combines with J gene TRBJ2-3, with TRBD2 matching 8 bases. As DNA, the CDR3 is TGCGCCAGCAGCTTCGGGGGGGACACAGATACGCAGTATTTT. It encodes CASSFGGDTDTQYF.